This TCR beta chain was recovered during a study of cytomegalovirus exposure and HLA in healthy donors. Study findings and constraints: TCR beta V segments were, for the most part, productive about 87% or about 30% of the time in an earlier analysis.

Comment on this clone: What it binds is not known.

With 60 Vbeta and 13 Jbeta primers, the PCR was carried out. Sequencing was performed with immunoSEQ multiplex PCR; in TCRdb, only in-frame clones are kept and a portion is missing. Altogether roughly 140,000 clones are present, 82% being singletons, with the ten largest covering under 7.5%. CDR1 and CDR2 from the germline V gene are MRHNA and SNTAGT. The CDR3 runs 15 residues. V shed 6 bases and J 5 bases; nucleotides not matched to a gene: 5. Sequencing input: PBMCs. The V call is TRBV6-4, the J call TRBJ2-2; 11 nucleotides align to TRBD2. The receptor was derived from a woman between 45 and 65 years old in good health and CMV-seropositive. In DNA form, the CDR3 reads TGTGCCAGCAGCCGCTCTAGCGGGGGGACCGGGGAGCTGTTTTTT. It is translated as CASSRSSGGTGELFF.